A single sample gave rise to the 32 T cell receptor beta chains below, sequenced in a study of CD8+ T cells in alopecia areata. cDNA serving as the sequencing template came from extracted, reverse transcribed RNA. TCRdb's copy holds only in-frame clones and misses some; the assay was immunoSEQ multiplex PCR. The sample has fewer than 250,000 clones; 50% to 70% are singletons. The source material was CD4+ T cells sorted from blood, sampled at week 0. The receptors here all came from a human donor with alopecia areata.

This clone was counted ten times or more. The chain joins TRBV6-6 to TRBJ2-7, with D perhaps matching TRBD2 (5 bases). The V gene lost 6 bases and the J gene lost 2 bases, with 8 bases spanning the gap. Germline assignment: CDR1 MNHNY and CDR2 SVGAGI (reference sequence). CDR3 size: 12 residues. CDR3 loop: CASSGETYEQYF. As DNA, the CDR3 is TGTGCCAGCAGCGGGGAAACCTACGAGCAGTACTTC.

Only one count was recorded for this clone. The chain links TRBV9 to TRBJ1-1, with D perhaps matching TRBD1 (5 bases). CDR1 is SGDLS and CDR2 is YYNGEE in the germline V gene. The CDR3 totals 15 residues. V lost 3 bases to trimming and J lost 3 bases, with 15 bases between them. The CDR3 sequence: CASSERQPGYTEAFF. The CDR3 bases are TGTGCCAGCAGCGAACGACAGCCGGGGTACACTGAAGCTTTCTTT.

CDR3 in amino acids: CASSLTATSRRYEQYF. The CDR3 coding sequence is TGCGCCAGCAGCTTGACAGCGACTAGCAGAAGATACGAGCAGTACTTC. The chain has TRBV5-1 and TRBJ2-7; 7 positions match TRBD2. CDR3 length: 16 amino acids. Trimming took 1 base from V and 4 from J; bases not matched to a gene: 11. Germline lookup yields CDR1 SGHRS and CDR2 YFSETQ.

V and J are TRBV15 and TRBJ2-7; the D is unclear. Trimming removed 0 bases from V and 2 bases from J, with 8 bases in between. Germline V gene lookup returns CDR1 LNHNV and CDR2 YYDKDF (reference sequence). There are 14 residues in the CDR3. Here the CDR3 DNA reads TGTGCCACCAGCAGAGAAGGAACAGCCTACGAGCAGTACTTC. This gives the protein CATSREGTAYEQYF.

The V gene is TRBV5-1, the J gene TRBJ2-5; 7 nucleotides match TRBD1. The germline CDR1 and CDR2 sequences are SGHRS and YFSETQ. Trimming took 2 bases from V and 5 from J; bases not matched to a gene: 6. The CDR3 extends over 14 amino acids. CDR3 coding DNA: TGCGCCAGCAGCTTATACAGGGGAAGGGAGACCCAGTACTTC. Residues: CASSLYRGRETQYF.

This clone was recorded at least ten times. The V gene is TRBV7-2, the J gene TRBJ1-1, with D possibly being TRBD1 (6 bases). The germline V gene has CDR1 SGHTA and CDR2 FQGNSA. Trimming cost V 5 bases and J 0 bases, with 16 bases left between them. The length of the CDR3 is 16 residues. This chain's CDR3 is CASSTQGGTMNTEAFF. CDR3 coding DNA: TGTGCCAGCAGCACCCAAGGCGGGACAATGAACACTGAAGCTTTCTTT.

CDR3 sequence (DNA): TGTGCCAGCAGCGAGGACAGCCAAAACTATGGCTACACCTTC. Its protein is CASSEDSQNYGYTF. V usage is TRBV7-2 and J usage is TRBJ1-2, with D perhaps TRBD1 (6 bases). V was trimmed by 5 bases and J by 2 bases, leaving 12 bases between them. From germline, CDR1 is SGHTA and CDR2 FQGNSA. The CDR3 is 14 residues long.

The rearrangement joins TRBV29-1 to TRBJ1-2; a weak D match, TRBD1 (5 bases). This CDR3 comprises 11 residues. Germline loops: CDR1 SQVTM, CDR2 ANQGSEA. Deletions cut 5 bases from V and 4 bases from J, with 8 bases between. CDR3 loop: CSVNQGYGYTF. CDR3 in DNA: TGCAGCGTTAACCAGGGCTATGGCTACACCTTC.

This rearrangement joins TRBV27 to TRBJ1-6; 7 bases line up with TRBD1. In germline, CDR1 is MNHEY, CDR2 SMNVEV (reference sequence). The CDR3 runs 15 residues. Unmatched junction bases numbered 5, after V lost 5 bases and J lost 4 bases. CDR3 sequence: CASSGSGQYNSPLHF. CDR3 in DNA: TGTGCCAGCAGTGGGTCGGGACAGTATAATTCACCCCTCCACTTT.

The chain recombines TRBV5-1 with TRBJ1-1; possibly TRBD1 for D (5 bases). Trimming shortened V by 1 base and J by 5 bases, and 12 bases separated the two germline ends. The CDR3 consists of 14 residues. In germline, CDR1 is SGHRS, CDR2 YFSETQ. The CDR3 nucleotides read TGCGCCAGCAGCTTGTTCCGGGGGGTAACTGAAGCTTTCTTT. Amino acid sequence: CASSLFRGVTEAFF. Full variable domain (remainder filled in from reference TRBV5-1 and TRBJ1-1): KAGVTQTPRYLIKTRGQQVTLSCSPISGHRSVSWYQQTPGQGLQFLFEYFSETQRNKGNFPGRFSGRQFSNSRSEMNVSTLELGDSALYLCASSLFRGVTEAFFGQGTRLTVV.

V gene TRBV5-1 combines with J gene TRBJ2-4, with D perhaps given as TRBD1 or TRBD2 (5 bases each). Trimming stripped 4 bases from V and 8 bases from J, with 19 bases between. This CDR3 spans 15 amino acids. Germline V gene lookup returns CDR1 SGHRS and CDR2 YFSETQ. CDR3 bases: TGCGCCAGCAGCGCACCAGGGCATTCGGGATACATTCAGTACTTC. It is translated as CASSAPGHSGYIQYF.

The chain combines TRBV2 with TRBJ1-1; 9 bases line up with TRBD1. Germline-derived CDR1 and CDR2 are SNHLY and FYNNEI. The CDR3 covers 14 residues. The V segment lost 6 bases and the J segment 5 bases; nucleotides outside the gene matches: 7. The CDR3 spells CASRLTGGRTEAFF. The CDR3, as DNA: TGTGCCAGCAGACTGACAGGGGGAAGGACTGAAGCTTTCTTT.

There are many counts of this clone. The chain combines TRBV18 with TRBJ2-5; D remains ambiguous. The length of the CDR3 is 13 residues. V was clipped by 2 bases and J by 4 bases, with 8 bases between them. CDR1 KGHSH and CDR2 LQKENI come from the germline V gene. The CDR3 protein is CASSPISRETQYF. CDR3 sequence (DNA): TGTGCCAGCTCACCAATAAGCAGAGAGACCCAGTACTTC.

This chain connects TRBV23-1 to TRBJ2-6, with D unclear. Being an ORF, TRBV23-1 has a function that is uncertain. Trimming left V 11 bases short and J 0 bases short, with 11 bases between. The CDR3 is 14 residues long. DNA for the CDR3: TGCGCCCTCCGCGGAAACTCTGGGGCCAACGTCCTGACTTTC. Translation gives CALRGNSGANVLTF.

The chain has TRBV5-1 and TRBJ1-1, with TRBD1 matching over 7 bases. Unmatched junction bases numbered 4, after V lost 4 bases and J lost 4 bases. The germline CDR1 and CDR2 sequences are SGHRS and YFSETQ. The CDR3 covers 13 residues. The DNA for the CDR3 is TGCGCCAGCAGCCCAGGGACAGTCACTGAAGCTTTCTTT. It encodes CASSPGTVTEAFF.

This clone occurred a few times. J is TRBJ1-2 and V is TRBV7-2; 7 nucleotides match TRBD1. Germline CDR1 is SGHTA and CDR2 is FQGNSA. The V gene end was trimmed by 5 bases and the J gene end by 1 base; junction bases not matched to a gene: 1. The CDR3 covers 13 residues. In DNA form, the CDR3 reads TGTGCCAGCAGCCGGGACAGTAACTATGGCTACACCTTC. Translating it yields CASSRDSNYGYTF.

The chain couples TRBV29-1 to TRBJ1-1, with 10 bases identical to TRBD1. Germline V lookup: CDR1 SQVTM, CDR2 ANQGSEA. Losses at the gene ends were 6 bases for V and 2 bases for J; bases not matched to a gene: 3. This CDR3 is 13 amino acids long. In DNA form, the CDR3 reads TGCAGCGTCGGACAGGGGGTTAACACTGAAGCTTTCTTT. Translating gives CSVGQGVNTEAFF.

The chain carries TRBV18 and TRBJ1-2, with D tentatively TRBD1 (6 bases). The germline V and J ends were trimmed by 5 bases and 2 bases, with 9 bases remaining between them. The CDR3 has 13 amino acids. Germline V gives CDR1 KGHSH, CDR2 LQKENI. CDR3 loop: CASSTTGNYGYTF. In DNA, the CDR3 is TGTGCCAGCTCAACGACAGGCAACTATGGCTACACCTTC.

The chain carries TRBV2 and TRBJ2-3, with 14 bases lining up with TRBD2. V lost 6 bases and J lost 2; bases outside the gene matches: 4. The germline gives CDR1 SNHLY, CDR2 FYNNEI. The CDR3 runs to 16 residues. CDR3 nucleotide sequence: TGTGCCAGCAGCCGACTAGCGGGAGGGCCCACAGATACGCAGTATTTT. Amino acid sequence: CASSRLAGGPTDTQYF.

The V call is TRBV27, the J call TRBJ1-4; 7 bases match TRBD1. This CDR3 has 14 residues. V gave up 3 bases and J gave up 10 bases; unmatched junction bases: 8. Germline assignment: CDR1 MNHEY and CDR2 SMNVEV (reference sequence). CDR3 sequence (DNA): TGTGCCAGCAGTTTTGAGAGGGGGCGAGGAAAACTGTTTTTT. This sequence encodes CASSFERGRGKLFF. Variable domain in full (rest from reference TRBV27 and TRBJ1-4): EAQVTQNPRYLITVTGKKLTVTCSQNMNHEYMSWYRQDPGLGLRQIYYSMNVEVTDKGDVPEGYKVSRKEKRNFPLILESPSPNQTSLYFCASSFERGRGKLFFGSGTQLSVL.

A few counts support this clone. The chain employs TRBV13 and TRBJ2-1, with D perhaps assigned TRBD1 or TRBD2 (5 bases each). The CDR3 totals 19 residues. Germline CDR1 PRHDT, CDR2 FYEKMQ (reference sequence). Trimming left V 5 bases short and J 3 bases short, with 26 bases between. CDR3 DNA: TGTGCCAGCAGCGGGGGACGCGTTTCGGGGATCAACAACTACAATGAGCAGTTCTTC. Its protein product is CASSGGRVSGINNYNEQFF.

This chain links TRBV9 with TRBJ2-7; 10 bases are a match to TRBD2. This CDR3 spans 15 amino acids. Germline V lookup: CDR1 SGDLS, CDR2 YYNGEE. Germline trimming cut 3 bases from V and 1 base from J; bases unmatched to any gene: 4. In nucleotides, the CDR3 is TGTGCCAGCAGCGCAGGGACTAGCGCTTCCTACGAGCAGTACTTC. It codes for CASSAGTSASYEQYF.

This clone was counted many times. This sequence joins TRBV7-8 and TRBJ2-1; 9 nucleotides line up with TRBD1. The CDR3 consists of 17 residues. Germline V gives CDR1 SGHVS, CDR2 FQNEAQ. V lost 1 base to trimming and J lost 7 bases; unmatched junction nucleotides: 11. Here the CDR3 reads CASSLGTGGVRGNEQFF. The CDR3 DNA is TGTGCCAGCAGCTTAGGAACAGGGGGCGTTCGCGGGAATGAGCAGTTCTTC.

There are a few counts of this clone. This chain connects TRBV7-9 to TRBJ2-2; D gene uncertain. V was clipped by 3 bases and J by 4 bases, with 9 bases between them. Germline V CDR1 and CDR2: SEHNR, FQNEAQ (reference sequence). The CDR3 runs to 14 residues. The CDR3 DNA is TGTGCCAGCAGCTTCTGGTTTCCCACCGGGGAGCTGTTTTTT. It translates to CASSFWFPTGELFF.

The chain joins TRBV9 to TRBJ2-1; D is unclear. Trimming pared 4 bases from V and 6 bases from J, leaving 11 bases between. Germline V gene data show CDR1 as SGDLS and CDR2 as YYNGEE. CDR3 length equals 13 residues. The CDR3 loop reads CASSPTMGNEQFF. The CDR3 bases are TGTGCCAGCAGCCCCACGATGGGCAATGAGCAGTTCTTC.

The rearrangement joins TRBV6-1 to TRBJ2-7; TRBD2 aligns across 7 bases. This CDR3 region has 15 residues. Germline values: CDR1 MNHNS, CDR2 SASEGT. The V segment lost 3 bases and the J segment 5 bases; nucleotides outside the gene matches: 10. Written as DNA, the CDR3 is TGTGCCAGCAGTGAGGCCGGGGGGAGAGAGGACGAGCAGTACTTC. The encoded protein is CASSEAGGREDEQYF.

V gene TRBV27 combines with J gene TRBJ2-3, with 7 bases identical to TRBD1. CDR3 length: 16 amino acids. The V and J ends lost 2 bases and 2 bases, in that order; junction bases with no gene match: 7. Germline values: CDR1 MNHEY, CDR2 SMNVEV (reference sequence). The CDR3 region has the DNA TGTGCCAGCAGTTTAATCAGCAGGGGGTTCACAGATACGCAGTATTTT. This sequence encodes CASSLISRGFTDTQYF.

The rearrangement uses TRBV25-1 and TRBJ1-1; D unresolved. In germline, CDR1 is MGHDK, CDR2 SYGVNS. The CDR3 runs to 16 residues. Trimming took 5 bases from V and 3 from J, leaving 19 bases between them. The CDR3 spells CASSFFYGVWDTEAFF. The CDR3 DNA is TGTGCCAGCAGTTTTTTTTATGGGGTTTGGGACACTGAAGCTTTCTTT. Full variable domain (rest looked up from reference TRBV25-1 and TRBJ1-1): EADIYQTPRYLVIGTGKKITLECSQTMGHDKMYWYQQDPGMELHLIHYSYGVNSTEKGDLSSESTVSRIRTEHFPLTLESARPSHTSQYLCASSFFYGVWDTEAFFGQGTRLTVV.

This clone was counted a few times. The chain joins TRBV25-1 to TRBJ1-2; no definite D call. V lost 3 bases and J 6 bases, leaving 17 bases between the germline ends. This CDR3 is built from 15 residues. CDR1 and CDR2 from the germline V gene are MGHDK and SYGVNS. The CDR3 spells CASSDDLGRRHGYTF. CDR3 bases: TGTGCCAGCAGTGATGACCTTGGCCGGAGGCATGGCTACACCTTC.

This chain connects TRBV4-1 to TRBJ1-5; D is perhaps TRBD1 (5 bases). CDR3 length equals 14 residues. The V end was cut by 2 bases, the J end by 7 bases, with 12 bases between. CDR1 MGHRA and CDR2 YSYEKL come from the germline V gene. CDR3 sequence: CASSQPREGQPQHF. DNA for the CDR3: TGCGCCAGCAGCCAACCCAGGGAGGGACAGCCCCAGCATTTT.

This chain connects TRBV7-9 to TRBJ1-5, with a possible D match to TRBD1 (6 bases). CDR3 length: 13 amino acids. The ends were cut back, 5 bases at V and 7 bases at J, with 12 bases in the middle. Germline values: CDR1 SEHNR, CDR2 FQNEAQ (reference sequence). CDR3 region: CASSRGNTQPQHF. CDR3 nucleotide sequence: TGTGCCAGCAGCAGGGGGAATACGCAGCCCCAGCATTTT. Full variable domain (outside the CDR3, taken from reference TRBV7-9 and TRBJ1-5): DTGVSQNPRHKITKRGQNVTFRCDPISEHNRLYWYRQTLGQGPEFLTYFQNEAQLEKSRLLSDRFSAERPKGSFSTLEIQRTEQGDSAMYLCASSRGNTQPQHFGDGTRLSIL.

This chain links TRBV10-3 with TRBJ2-7; the D is unclear. The V and J ends lost 4 bases and 2 bases respectively, with 9 bases between them. CDR3 length equals 13 residues. Germline values: CDR1 ENHRY, CDR2 SYGVKD. The DNA of the CDR3 is TGTGCCATCAGTGCGGGCGCGACCTACGAGCAGTACTTC. Its translation is CAISAGATYEQYF.